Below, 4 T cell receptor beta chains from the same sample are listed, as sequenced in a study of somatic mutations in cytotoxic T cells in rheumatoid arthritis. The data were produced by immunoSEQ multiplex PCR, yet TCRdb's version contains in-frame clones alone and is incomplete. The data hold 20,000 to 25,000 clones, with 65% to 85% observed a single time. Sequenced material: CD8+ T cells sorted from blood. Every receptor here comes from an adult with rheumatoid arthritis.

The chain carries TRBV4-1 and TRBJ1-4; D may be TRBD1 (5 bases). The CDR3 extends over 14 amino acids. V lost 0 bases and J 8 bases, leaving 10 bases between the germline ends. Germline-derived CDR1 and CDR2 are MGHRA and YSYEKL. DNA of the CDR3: TGCGCCAGCAGCCAAGACCGGGGCGGCGAAAAACTGTTTTTT. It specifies CASSQDRGGEKLFF.

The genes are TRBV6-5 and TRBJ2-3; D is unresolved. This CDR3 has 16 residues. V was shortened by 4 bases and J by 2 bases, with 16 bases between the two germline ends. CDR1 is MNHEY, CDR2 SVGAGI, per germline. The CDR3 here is CASSSSATANTDTQYF. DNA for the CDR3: TGTGCCAGCAGTTCATCCGCGACCGCCAACACAGATACGCAGTATTTT.

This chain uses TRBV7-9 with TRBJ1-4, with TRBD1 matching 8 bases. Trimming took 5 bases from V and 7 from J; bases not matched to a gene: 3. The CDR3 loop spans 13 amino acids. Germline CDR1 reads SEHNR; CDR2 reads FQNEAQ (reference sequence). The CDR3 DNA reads TGTGCCAGCAGCCCAGGACAGGGTGAAAAACTGTTTTTT. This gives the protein CASSPGQGEKLFF.

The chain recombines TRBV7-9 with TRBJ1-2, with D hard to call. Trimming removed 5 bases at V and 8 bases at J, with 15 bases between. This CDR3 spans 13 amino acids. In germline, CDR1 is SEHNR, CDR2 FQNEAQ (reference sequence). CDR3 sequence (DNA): TGTGCCAGCAGCCCCGGTCGAGAAGAAGGCTACACCTTC. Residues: CASSPGREEGYTF.